The 24 T cell receptor beta chains listed next were all sequenced from one sample in a study of shared clonotypes between healthy human individuals. Data came from immunoSEQ multiplex PCR; TCRdb stores just in-frame clones and leaves some out. The repertoire has millions of clones, over 85% of them found once; the top ten carry about 0.41%. The sample was naive CD4+ T cells from PBMCs. Subset noted: CD45RA+ positively selected. The source of these receptors is a man aged 18 to 29 in good health. Some clones in this sample may be carry-over from other donors' samples.

CDR3 loop: CASSFGDAYQPQHF. DNA for the CDR3: TGTGCCAGCAGCTTCGGCGATGCTTATCAGCCCCAGCATTTT. This sequence joins TRBV7-2 and TRBJ1-5; D is uncertain. CDR3 length: 14 amino acids. Germline-derived CDR1 and CDR2 are SGHTA and FQGNSA. Trimming pared 3 bases from V and 5 bases from J, leaving 11 bases between.

The V and J genes are TRBV7-2 and TRBJ2-3; D is possibly TRBD2 (5 bases). This CDR3 spans 13 amino acids. V was pared by 1 base and J by 7 bases, with 9 bases between. Germline assignment: CDR1 SGHTA and CDR2 FQGNSA. The CDR3 DNA is TGTGCCAGCAGCTTAGGTCGGGAATATACGCAGTATTTT. It is translated as CASSLGREYTQYF.

This chain uses TRBV5-1 with TRBJ2-1; D may be TRBD2 (6 bases). The V gene lost 0 bases and the J gene lost 6 bases, with 16 bases spanning the gap. Germline values: CDR1 SGHRS, CDR2 YFSETQ. The CDR3 totals 16 residues. The CDR3 spells CASSLASTSLGNEQFF. CDR3 sequence (DNA): TGCGCCAGCAGCTTGGCCTCGACTAGTCTAGGCAATGAGCAGTTCTTC.

The chain uses TRBV18 and TRBJ2-1, with 10 bases fitting TRBD1. The CDR3 is 18 residues long. J was trimmed by 7 bases and V by 2 bases; bases with no gene match: 14. CDR1 KGHSH and CDR2 LQKENI come from the germline V gene. The CDR3 reads CASSPWVTGTGVSNEQFF. CDR3 coding DNA: TGTGCCAGCTCACCATGGGTAACCGGGACAGGGGTCTCGAATGAGCAGTTCTTC. The full variable domain, rest sourced from reference TRBV18 and TRBJ2-1, is NAGVMQNPRHLVRRRGQEARLRCSPMKGHSHVYWYRQLPEEGLKFMVYLQKENIIDESGMPKERFSAEFPKEGPSILRIQQVVRGDSAAYFCASSPWVTGTGVSNEQFFGPGTRLTVL.

This clone was recorded only once. The sample holds other DNA sequences that translate to the same CDR3. This chain connects TRBV7-9 to TRBJ1-1; possibly TRBD1 for D (5 bases). Per the germline V gene, CDR1 is SEHNR and CDR2 is FQNEAQ (reference sequence). Trimming removed 2 bases from V and 4 bases from J, with 8 bases in between. This CDR3 is built from 13 residues. For the CDR3, the DNA is TGTGCCAGCAGCTTACAGGGCGGCACTGAAGCTTTCTTT. Protein: CASSLQGGTEAFF.

The chain is built from TRBV2 and TRBJ2-1; D may be TRBD2 (5 bases). In germline, CDR1 is SNHLY, CDR2 FYNNEI. Trimming removed 7 bases at V and 6 bases at J, with 10 bases between. CDR3 length: 12 residues. Here the CDR3 reads CASKDFSNEQFF. In DNA form, the CDR3 reads TGTGCCAGCAAGGACTTTAGCAATGAGCAGTTCTTC.

As concerns this clone: This sample also contains other DNA sequences that code for the same CDR3. The chain is built from TRBV6-1 and TRBJ2-3; 8 bases fit TRBD1. CDR3 size: 13 residues. Per the germline V gene, CDR1 is MNHNS and CDR2 is SASEGT. With 6 bases clipped from V and 5 bases from J, the junction kept 4 bases outside the gene matches. The CDR3 DNA is TGTGCCAGCAGGGGACAGGTTCTAGATACGCAGTATTTT. It yields the protein CASRGQVLDTQYF.

The chain employs TRBV5-1 and TRBJ2-5; D is ambiguous. This CDR3 has 13 amino acids. The germline V gene encodes CDR1 SGHRS and CDR2 YFSETQ. The germline V and J ends were trimmed by 4 bases and 1 base, with 8 bases remaining between them. The CDR3 sequence: CASSPRVQETQYF. CDR3 nucleotides: TGCGCCAGCAGCCCCCGGGTCCAAGAGACCCAGTACTTC.

This rearrangement joins TRBV7-9 to TRBJ2-5; D perhaps matches TRBD2 (6 bases). V was trimmed by 5 bases and J by 5 bases, leaving 21 bases between them. CDR3 length equals 16 residues. The germline CDR1 and CDR2 sequences are SEHNR and FQNEAQ (reference sequence). CDR3 protein: CASSLLGEARGETQYF. CDR3 DNA sequence: TGTGCCAGCAGCCTCCTGGGGGAGGCCCGCGGGGAGACCCAGTACTTC.

This clone was detected only once. The chain is built from TRBV4-1 and TRBJ2-1, with D unclear. Trimming cost V 0 bases and J 8 bases, with 8 bases left between them. The CDR3 spans 13 residues. Germline CDR1 is MGHRA and CDR2 is YSYEKL. CDR3 amino acids: CASSQDPHYEQFF. As DNA, the CDR3 is TGCGCCAGCAGCCAAGATCCACACTATGAGCAGTTCTTC.

The rearrangement joins TRBV28 to TRBJ2-7; the D is unclear. CDR1 MDHEN and CDR2 SYDVKM come from the germline V gene. V lost 8 bases and J lost 1, with 9 bases in between. The CDR3 covers 12 residues. In nucleotides, the CDR3 is TGTGCCAGCGTTGGGCGGTCCTACGAGCAGTACTTC. Residues: CASVGRSYEQYF.

This chain connects TRBV2 to TRBJ2-1, with 10 bases that match TRBD2. The length of the CDR3 is 20 residues. Germline-derived CDR1 and CDR2 are SNHLY and FYNNEI. With V trimmed by 4 bases and J by 8 bases, 23 bases remained unmatched. CDR3: CASSGSTAFDSGRARDEQFF. The CDR3 DNA sequence: TGTGCCAGCAGTGGTTCAACGGCATTCGACAGCGGGAGGGCCAGGGATGAGCAGTTCTTC.

As regards this clone: Other DNA sequences in this sample translate to the same CDR3. The rearrangement joins TRBV5-1 to TRBJ1-2; D gene ambiguous. The CDR3 consists of 13 residues. V lost 1 base to trimming and J lost 1 base, with 5 bases between them. In germline, CDR1 is SGHRS, CDR2 YFSETQ. The CDR3 DNA reads TGCGCCAGCAGCTTGACAGTTAACTATGGCTACACCTTC. Amino acid sequence: CASSLTVNYGYTF.

The chain has TRBV19 and TRBJ1-1; D is unresolved. Trimming removed 4 bases from V and 0 bases from J, with 6 bases in between. Looked up from germline, CDR1 is LNHDA and CDR2 is SQIVND (reference sequence). This CDR3 has 13 amino acids. CDR3 in amino acids: CASSKTVNTEAFF. The DNA for the CDR3 is TGTGCCAGTAGTAAAACAGTGAACACTGAAGCTTTCTTT.

This chain joins TRBV28 and TRBJ1-2; no definite D call. V lost 2 bases, J lost 5 bases, and 12 bases lay in between. Looked up from germline, CDR1 is MDHEN and CDR2 is SYDVKM. CDR3 size: 14 residues. Here the CDR3 reads CASSLHSPRYGYTF. The CDR3 DNA is TGTGCCAGCAGTTTACATTCGCCGCGGTATGGCTACACCTTC.

The chain has TRBV9 and TRBJ1-1, with D unresolved. Deletions cut 0 bases from V and 6 bases from J, with 12 bases between. This CDR3 contains 14 residues. Germline CDR1 SGDLS, CDR2 YYNGEE. CDR3 nucleotide sequence: TGTGCCAGCAGCGTAGACTCGGGCATGGCTGAAGCTTTCTTT. Its translation: CASSVDSGMAEAFF.

The chain employs TRBV25-1 and TRBJ1-2; possible D gene TRBD1, 5 bases. Between the trimmed V and J ends, which lost 1 base and 1 base, there was a span of 13 bases. CDR3 length: 16 residues. From germline, CDR1 is MGHDK and CDR2 SYGVNS. In DNA, the CDR3 is TGTGCCAGCAGTGAATTCGGTAACAGGTTTAACTATGGCTACACCTTC. It is translated as CASSEFGNRFNYGYTF.

V is TRBV2 and J is TRBJ1-2, with 10 bases matching TRBD1. V was pared by 6 bases and J by 7 bases, with 8 bases of the junction left unmatched. CDR1 SNHLY and CDR2 FYNNEI come from the germline V gene. This CDR3 spans 14 amino acids. DNA for the CDR3: TGTGCCAGCAGCCCCTGGGGACAGGGGATTGGCTACACCTTC. Translating it yields CASSPWGQGIGYTF.

CDR3 in amino acids: CASSSQAVGEQFF. Written as DNA, the CDR3 is TGTGCCAGCAGTTCGCAGGCAGTGGGCGAGCAGTTCTTC. The chain joins TRBV7-8 to TRBJ2-1; D remains ambiguous. Germline V gene data show CDR1 as SGHVS and CDR2 as FQNEAQ. Trimming took 6 bases from V and 10 from J, leaving 16 bases between them. This CDR3 region has 13 residues.

This chain uses TRBV5-1 with TRBJ1-5; perhaps TRBD1 as D (5 bases). The length of the CDR3 is 13 residues. CDR1 is SGHRS and CDR2 is YFSETQ in the germline V gene. Deletions cut 3 bases from V and 6 bases from J, with 10 bases between. This CDR3 is CASSSQGAQPQHF. The CDR3 coding sequence is TGCGCCAGCAGCTCGCAAGGGGCTCAGCCCCAGCATTTT.

The genes are TRBV2 and TRBJ2-5, with D perhaps TRBD1 (5 bases). The length of the CDR3 is 13 residues. V was cut by 6 bases and J by 2 bases, with 10 bases left in between. Per germline, CDR1 SNHLY and CDR2 FYNNEI. The CDR3, as DNA: TGTGCCAGCAGCCACGACAGTCAAGAGACCCAGTACTTC. This encodes CASSHDSQETQYF.

This chain connects TRBV2 to TRBJ2-5; TRBD2 is a possible D gene (5 bases). Germline CDR1 SNHLY, CDR2 FYNNEI. Between the trimmed V and J ends, which lost 5 bases and 5 bases, there was a span of 12 bases. The CDR3 loop spans 13 amino acids. The CDR3 region has the DNA TGTGCCAGCAGTCGGGGTCCCCGGGAGACCCAGTACTTC. Protein: CASSRGPRETQYF.

The chain combines TRBV28 with TRBJ2-3; 10 bases fit TRBD1. The V segment lost 3 bases and the J segment 2 bases; nucleotides outside the gene matches: 5. CDR3 length: 16 residues. Germline V lookup: CDR1 MDHEN, CDR2 SYDVKM. Here the CDR3 reads CASSFPGTGDTDTQYF. DNA of the CDR3: TGTGCCAGCAGTTTCCCCGGGACAGGGGACACAGATACGCAGTATTTT.

J is TRBJ2-3 and V is TRBV7-3; D ambiguous. V lost 2 bases, J lost 7 bases, and 10 bases lay in between. The CDR3 runs to 13 residues. Germline V gene sequence: CDR1 SGHTA, CDR2 FQGTGA. The CDR3 spells CASSLGYGNTQYF. The CDR3 bases are TGTGCCAGCAGCTTAGGGTATGGGAATACGCAGTATTTT.